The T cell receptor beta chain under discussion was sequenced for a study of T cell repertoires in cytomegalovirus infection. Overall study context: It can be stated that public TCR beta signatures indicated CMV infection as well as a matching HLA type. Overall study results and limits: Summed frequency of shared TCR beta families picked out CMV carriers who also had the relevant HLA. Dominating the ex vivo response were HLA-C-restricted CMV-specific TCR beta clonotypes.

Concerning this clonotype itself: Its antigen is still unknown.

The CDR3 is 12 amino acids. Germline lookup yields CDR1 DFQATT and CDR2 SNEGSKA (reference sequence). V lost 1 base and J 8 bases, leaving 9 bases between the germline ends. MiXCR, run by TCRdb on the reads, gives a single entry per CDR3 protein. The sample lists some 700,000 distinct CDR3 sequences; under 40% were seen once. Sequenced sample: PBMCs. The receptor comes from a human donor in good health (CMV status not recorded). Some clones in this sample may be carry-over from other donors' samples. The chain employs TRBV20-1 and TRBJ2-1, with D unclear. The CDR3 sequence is CSARGDTDEQFF. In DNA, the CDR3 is TGCAGTGCTAGAGGTGATACCGATGAGCAGTTCTTC.